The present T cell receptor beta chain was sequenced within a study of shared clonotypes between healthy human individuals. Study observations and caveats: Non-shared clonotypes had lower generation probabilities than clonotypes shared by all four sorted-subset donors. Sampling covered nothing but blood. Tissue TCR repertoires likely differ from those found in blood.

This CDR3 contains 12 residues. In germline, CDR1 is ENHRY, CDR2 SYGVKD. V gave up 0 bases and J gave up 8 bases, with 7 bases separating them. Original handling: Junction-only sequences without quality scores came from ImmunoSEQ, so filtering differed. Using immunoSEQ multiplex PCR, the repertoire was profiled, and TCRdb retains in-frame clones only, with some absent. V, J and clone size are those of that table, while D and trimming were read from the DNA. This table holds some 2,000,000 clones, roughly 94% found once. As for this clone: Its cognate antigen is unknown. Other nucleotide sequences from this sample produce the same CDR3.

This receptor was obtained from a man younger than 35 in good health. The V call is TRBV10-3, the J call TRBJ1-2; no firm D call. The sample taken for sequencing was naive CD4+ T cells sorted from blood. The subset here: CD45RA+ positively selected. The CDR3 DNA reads TGTGCCATCAGTGAGTCCGAAGGGGGCTACACCTTC. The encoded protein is CAISESEGGYTF.